These 20 T cell receptor beta chains were sequenced from one sample in a study of cytomegalovirus exposure and HLA in healthy donors. The primer mix had 60 Vbeta and 13 Jbeta primers. The repertoire was sequenced with immunoSEQ multiplex PCR; TCRdb's copy has only in-frame clones and lacks some. The sample has about 140,000 clones; about 75% are singletons. The sample comprised PBMCs. These receptor sequences come from a woman between 25 and 40 years old in good health and CMV-seronegative.

The rearrangement uses TRBV6-5 and TRBJ2-2; 8 bases fit TRBD2. Germline V gene lookup returns CDR1 MNHEY and CDR2 SVGAGI. This CDR3 is 15 amino acids long. The V segment lost 6 bases and the J segment 3 bases; nucleotides outside the gene matches: 6. In nucleotides, the CDR3 is TGTGCCAGCAGCCGAAGCGGGAGAGACACCGGGGAGCTGTTTTTT. Translation: CASSRSGRDTGELFF.

The gene calls are TRBV19 and TRBJ1-3; no reliable D call. The CDR3 contains 14 residues. CDR1 LNHDA and CDR2 SQIVND come from the germline V gene (reference sequence). Trimming removed 6 bases from V and 0 bases from J, with 9 bases in between. The CDR3 bases are TGTGCCAGTAGATTATCCGGCTCTGGAAACACCATATATTTT. This gives the protein CASRLSGSGNTIYF.

The V gene is TRBV30, the J gene TRBJ1-1; the match to TRBD1 covers 9 bases. V trimming: 1 base; J trimming: 7 bases; junction bases outside the gene matches: 19. Germline V gives CDR1 GTSNPN, CDR2 SVGIG (reference sequence). CDR3 length: 18 amino acids. DNA of the CDR3: TGTGCCTGGAGTGGGACTTATAACTGGGACAGGGCCACCGGTGAAGCTTTCTTT. It codes for CAWSGTYNWDRATGEAFF.

The rearrangement uses TRBV4-1 and TRBJ2-3; 16 bases map to TRBD2. Germline V CDR1 and CDR2: MGHRA, YSYEKL. This CDR3 is built from 18 residues. The V segment lost 0 bases and the J segment 9 bases; nucleotides outside the gene matches: 9. CDR3 sequence reads: CASSQDIGTSGGAGTQYF. The CDR3 DNA is TGCGCCAGCAGCCAAGATATAGGGACTAGCGGGGGGGCTGGGACGCAGTATTTT.

This chain links TRBV2 with TRBJ1-4; a possible D gene is TRBD1 (5 bases). Trimming took 0 bases from V and 8 from J, leaving 10 bases between them. The CDR3 spans 14 residues. From germline, CDR1 is SNHLY and CDR2 FYNNEI. CDR3 nucleotide sequence: TGTGCCAGCAGTGAAGCGCATAAGGGGGAAAAACTGTTTTTT. Protein sequence: CASSEAHKGEKLFF. The variable domain in full, with the rest retrieved from reference TRBV2 and TRBJ1-4, is EPEVTQTPSHQVTQMGQEVILRCVPISNHLYFYWYRQILGQKVEFLVSFYNNEISEKSEIFDDQFSVERPDGSNFTLKIRSTKLEDSAMYFCASSEAHKGEKLFFGSGTQLSVL.

This clone was seen only a few times. This rearrangement joins TRBV9 to TRBJ2-1; D is possibly TRBD2 (5 bases). This CDR3 has 11 residues. The ends were cut back, 7 bases at V and 5 bases at J, with 7 bases in the middle. Germline V gene lookup returns CDR1 SGDLS and CDR2 YYNGEE. CDR3 sequence (DNA): TGTGCCAGCCGGGGAGACAATGAGCAGTTCTTC. Its translation is CASRGDNEQFF. The whole variable domain, remainder taken from reference TRBV9 and TRBJ2-1, is DSGVTQTPKHLITATGQRVTLRCSPRSGDLSVYWYQQSLDQGLQFLIQYYNGEERAKGNILERFSAQQFPDLHSELNLSSLELGDSALYFCASRGDNEQFFGPGTRLTVL.

The chain recombines TRBV28 with TRBJ2-5, with 8 positions matching TRBD2. Looked up from germline, CDR1 is MDHEN and CDR2 is SYDVKM. The V and J ends lost 5 bases and 5 bases, in that order; junction bases with no gene match: 19. The CDR3 extends over 18 amino acids. The CDR3 region has the DNA TGTGCCAGCAGTCCTTGGGGCCAGGCCGGTCGGGGGGGGGAGACCCAGTACTTC. Translated: CASSPWGQAGRGGETQYF.

For the CDR3, the DNA is TGTGCCAGCAGCCCGACGGGACAGGGCCCAGATACGCAGTATTTT. Translating gives CASSPTGQGPDTQYF. The chain recombines TRBV7-3 with TRBJ2-3; 9 bases map to TRBD1. The CDR3 consists of 15 residues. V was clipped by 5 bases and J by 4 bases; unmatched bases: 7. From germline, CDR1 is SGHTA and CDR2 FQGTGA.

The V gene is TRBV2, the J gene TRBJ2-7; the D gene is possibly TRBD2 (5 bases). The CDR3 has 12 residues. Germline V gene lookup returns CDR1 SNHLY and CDR2 FYNNEI. Trimming shortened V by 10 bases and J by 3 bases, and 13 bases separated the two germline ends. CDR3 amino acids: CAISSGNYEQYF. The CDR3 nucleotides are TGTGCCATATCCTCCGGGAACTACGAGCAGTACTTC.

This sequence joins TRBV4-2 and TRBJ2-7; maybe TRBD1 (6 bases). The CDR3 runs to 16 residues. CDR1 and CDR2 from the germline V gene are LGHNA and YNFKEQ. V shed 1 base and J shed 2 bases, with 15 bases lying between them. The CDR3 coding sequence is TGTGCCAGCAGCCAAGTGGACAGCAACGTGGCCTACGAGCAGTACTTC. This sequence encodes CASSQVDSNVAYEQYF.

The rearrangement uses TRBV2 and TRBJ2-4, with D maybe TRBD2 (5 bases). V was trimmed by 8 bases and J by 4 bases, leaving 6 bases between them. The CDR3 spans 11 residues. CDR1 is SNHLY and CDR2 is FYNNEI in the germline V gene. In DNA, the CDR3 is TGTGCCAGCCTAGCAAAAAACATTCAGTACTTC. This sequence encodes CASLAKNIQYF.

This chain connects TRBV6-6 to TRBJ2-7, with 9 nucleotides matching TRBD1. Unmatched junction bases numbered 11, after V lost 8 bases and J lost 12 bases. CDR1 MNHNY and CDR2 SVGAGI come from the germline V gene (reference sequence). The CDR3 runs 12 residues. CDR3 sequence reads: CASVRQGVGPYF. For the CDR3, the DNA is TGTGCCAGCGTAAGACAGGGGGTGGGTCCGTACTTC.

The rearrangement links TRBV11-2 to TRBJ1-6; unclear D gene. The CDR3 is 14 amino acids. V lost 2 bases and J 5 bases, leaving 7 bases between the germline ends. Germline V CDR1 and CDR2: SGHAT, FQNNGV. CDR3: CASSLTANNSPLHF. CDR3 bases: TGTGCCAGCAGCTTAACTGCTAATAATTCACCCCTCCACTTT.

The CDR3 DNA sequence: TGTGCCAGCACGGGGGGGAGTGAAGCTTTCTTT. It encodes CASTGGSEAFF. The rearrangement uses TRBV28 and TRBJ1-1, with D possibly matching TRBD1 (5 bases). Trimming removed 7 bases from V and 7 bases from J, with 10 bases in between. This CDR3 comprises 11 residues. Germline assignment: CDR1 MDHEN and CDR2 SYDVKM.

This sequence joins TRBV10-3 and TRBJ2-1; TRBD2 agrees at 13 bases. V shed 6 bases and J 8 bases; nucleotides not matched to a gene: 7. Germline V gene lookup returns CDR1 ENHRY and CDR2 SYGVKD. The CDR3 runs 15 residues. The CDR3 nucleotides are TGTGCCATCAGCCCGGGACTAGCGGGATTCGATGAGCAGTTCTTC. Protein sequence: CAISPGLAGFDEQFF.

The chain couples TRBV28 to TRBJ1-1; D is undetermined. Trimming removed 4 bases from V and 10 bases from J, with 16 bases in between. The germline V gene has CDR1 MDHEN and CDR2 SYDVKM. This CDR3 has 13 residues. Here the CDR3 DNA reads TGTGCCAGCAGTTCCCCCCGCATACCCGGAGCTTTCTTT. Its protein is CASSSPRIPGAFF.

This clone has just a few counts. The chain couples TRBV2 to TRBJ1-5; D is possibly TRBD1 (6 bases). The V and J ends lost 8 bases and 5 bases respectively, with 10 bases between them. The CDR3 extends over 12 amino acids. Germline loops: CDR1 SNHLY, CDR2 FYNNEI. The CDR3 loop is CASGTHYQPQHF. The CDR3 region has the DNA TGTGCCAGCGGGACACATTATCAGCCCCAGCATTTT.

V gene TRBV6-1 combines with J gene TRBJ2-3; D is uncertain. The CDR3 is 15 residues long. Trimming removed 11 bases from V and 0 bases from J, with 18 bases in between. Germline CDR1 is MNHNS and CDR2 is SASEGT. In DNA form, the CDR3 reads TGTGCCTCCACCGTATATAGCACTAGCACAGATACGCAGTATTTT. Translating gives CASTVYSTSTDTQYF.

CDR3 protein: CASSPTGSPYEQYV. CDR3 sequence (DNA): TGTGCCAGCAGTCCAACAGGTTCCCCATACGAGCAGTACGTC. The rearrangement links TRBV27 to TRBJ2-7; D may be TRBD1 (5 bases). CDR3 size: 14 residues. Trimming took off 5 bases at V and 4 bases at J, with 15 bases between the two ends. Germline loops: CDR1 MNHEY, CDR2 SMNVEV (reference sequence).

This chain connects TRBV9 to TRBJ2-5, with 9 bases fitting TRBD2. CDR1 and CDR2 from the germline V gene are SGDLS and YYNGEE. The CDR3 loop spans 17 amino acids. The ends lost 0 bases at V and 4 bases at J; junction bases unmatched: 10. In nucleotides, the CDR3 is TGTGCCAGCAGCGTAGGGCCAATAGCGGGAGCCGGAGAGACCCAGTACTTC. Translating gives CASSVGPIAGAGETQYF.